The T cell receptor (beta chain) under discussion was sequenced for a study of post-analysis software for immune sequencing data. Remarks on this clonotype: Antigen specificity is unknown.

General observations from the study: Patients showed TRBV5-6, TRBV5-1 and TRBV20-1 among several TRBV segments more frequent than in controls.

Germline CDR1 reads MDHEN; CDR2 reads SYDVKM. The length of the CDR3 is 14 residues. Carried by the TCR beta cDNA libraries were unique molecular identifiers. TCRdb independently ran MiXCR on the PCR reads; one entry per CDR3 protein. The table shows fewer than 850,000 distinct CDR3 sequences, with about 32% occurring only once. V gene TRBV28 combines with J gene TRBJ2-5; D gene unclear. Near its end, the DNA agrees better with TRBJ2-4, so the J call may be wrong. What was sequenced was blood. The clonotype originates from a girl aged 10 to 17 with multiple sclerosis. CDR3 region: CASSLRRLDNIQYF. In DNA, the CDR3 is TGTGCCAGCAGTTTGCGACGCTTGGATAACATTCAGTACTTC.